This T cell receptor beta chain was documented in a study of identical twins. TCRdb re-called the 5' RACE reads through MiXCR, storing one row per CDR3 protein. In the table there are about 470,000 distinct CDR3 sequences, 20% to 25% of which are singletons. This CDR3 has 13 amino acids. Germline V gives CDR1 DFQATT, CDR2 SNEGSKA (reference sequence). The junction had 3 bases not matched to a gene; V was cut back by 3 bases and J by 5 bases. This clonotype has only one observation. These data also featured in a second study, about T cells expressing NK-cell markers.

This chain joins TRBV20-1 and TRBJ2-2, with 7 nucleotides matching TRBD1. The source material was CD4+ T cells sorted from blood. The sequence was obtained from a woman between 18 and 29 years old in good health. This CDR3 is CSARGQLTGELFF. The CDR3 DNA is TGCAGTGCTAGGGGACAGTTAACCGGGGAGCTGTTTTTT.